A single sample is the source of the 8 T cell receptor beta chains below, sequenced in a study of CD8+ T cells in alopecia areata. Extracted from the samples, RNA was reverse transcribed into cDNA to serve as the sequencing template. The table came from immunoSEQ multiplex PCR; TCRdb's copy has only in-frame clones and leaves some out. Found here are some 200,000 clones, roughly 50% of them singletons; the top ten hold 4.5% to 6%. Sequenced material: CD8+ T cells sorted from blood. The origin of the receptors is a human donor in good health.

This chain connects TRBV4-1 to TRBJ2-7, with D unclear. Per germline, CDR1 MGHRA and CDR2 YSYEKL. Trimming took 0 bases from V and 2 from J, leaving 8 bases between them. CDR3 length: 14 amino acids. CDR3 in amino acids: CASSQDLSAYEQYF. Here the CDR3 DNA reads TGCGCCAGCAGCCAAGATCTGAGCGCCTACGAGCAGTACTTC.

The chain joins TRBV7-2 to TRBJ2-7; D uncertain. This CDR3 contains 14 residues. Germline CDR1 and CDR2: SGHTA and FQGNSA. The V end was cut by 1 base, the J end by 5 bases, with 12 bases between. The CDR3 sequence: CASSLDGVLDEQYF. In DNA form, the CDR3 reads TGTGCCAGCAGCTTAGATGGGGTGTTAGACGAGCAGTACTTC. The full variable domain, its missing parts supplied by reference TRBV7-2 and TRBJ2-7, is GAGVSQSPSNKVTEKGKDVELRCDPISGHTALYWYRQSLGQGLEFLIYFQGNSAPDKSGLPSDRFSAERTGGSVSTLTIQRTQQEDSAVYLCASSLDGVLDEQYFGPGTRLTVT.

This rearrangement joins TRBV25-1 to TRBJ2-1, with D perhaps TRBD1 (5 bases). The CDR3 runs to 14 residues. CDR1 is MGHDK, CDR2 SYGVNS, per germline. V dropped 5 bases and J dropped 4 bases, with 12 bases sitting between them. CDR3 region: CASSFTGSYNEQFF. Here the CDR3 DNA reads TGTGCCAGCAGTTTCACAGGTTCGTACAATGAGCAGTTCTTC. The whole variable domain, filled in from reference TRBV25-1 and TRBJ2-1, reads EADIYQTPRYLVIGTGKKITLECSQTMGHDKMYWYQQDPGMELHLIHYSYGVNSTEKGDLSSESTVSRIRTEHFPLTLESARPSHTSQYLCASSFTGSYNEQFFGPGTRLTVL.

This clone came up a few times. J is TRBJ2-5 and V is TRBV6-1, with 12 nucleotides matching TRBD2. The V gene end was trimmed by 3 bases and the J gene end by 5 bases; junction bases not matched to a gene: 4. The CDR3 has 15 residues. The V gene's germline CDR1 is MNHNS and CDR2 SASEGT. The CDR3 DNA reads as TGTGCCAGCAGTGATCTAGCGGGGGGGAAGGAGACCCAGTACTTC. Protein: CASSDLAGGKETQYF.

This chain uses TRBV4-1 with TRBJ1-5; D is uncertain. CDR3 length: 13 amino acids. From germline, CDR1 is MGHRA and CDR2 YSYEKL. The V gene lost 0 bases and the J gene lost 14 bases, with 14 bases spanning the gap. Here the CDR3 DNA reads TGCGCCAGCAGCCAAGATCTGAGACCCCTAGAGCATTTT. It translates to CASSQDLRPLEHF.

V usage is TRBV13 and J usage is TRBJ1-1; possibly TRBD1 for D (6 bases). The V gene's germline CDR1 is PRHDT and CDR2 FYEKMQ (reference sequence). This CDR3 spans 13 amino acids. V lost 5 bases, J lost 10 bases, and 17 bases lay in between. The DNA for the CDR3 is TGTGCCAGCAGCATCTACAGGGACCGGGGAGCTTTCTTT. It specifies CASSIYRDRGAFF.

The chain combines TRBV29-1 with TRBJ1-2, with TRBD1 matching over 7 bases. J lost 4 bases, V lost 5 bases, and 7 bases had no gene match. The germline CDR1 and CDR2 sequences are SQVTM and ANQGSEA. The CDR3 is made up of 13 amino acids. In nucleotides, the CDR3 is TGCAGCGTTAGAGGGGGCGACGGCTATGGCTACACCTTC. Translating it yields CSVRGGDGYGYTF. Full variable domain (remainder filled in from reference TRBV29-1 and TRBJ1-2): SAVISQKPSRDICQRGTSLTIQCQVDSQVTMMFWYRQQPGQSLTLIATANQGSEATYESGFVIDKFPISRPNLTFSTLTVSNMSPEDSSIYLCSVRGGDGYGYTFGSGTRLTVV.

The chain carries TRBV29-1 and TRBJ2-1, with 8 bases matching TRBD1. The germline V gene has CDR1 SQVTM and CDR2 ANQGSEA. Losses at the gene ends were 0 bases for V and 7 bases for J; bases not matched to a gene: 8. The CDR3 totals 15 residues. The CDR3 sequence: CSVEEGRGPWNEQFF. CDR3 coding DNA: TGCAGCGTTGAAGAAGGCAGGGGGCCGTGGAATGAGCAGTTCTTC.